The text below deals with one TCR beta chain. Its antigen is not known. This sample is drawn from a study of OX40 agonist ivuxolimab in advanced cancers. Study details: A mean age of 60 years, range about 20 to 79, was recorded, and approximately 80% were male.

Study-level points and caveats: Near-lowest levels of clonal expansion characterized partial responders at 0.1-3.0 mg/kg.

The V end was cut by 0 bases, the J end by 3 bases, with 6 bases between. Per germline, CDR1 SGHDT and CDR2 YYEEEE. The CDR3 is made up of 13 amino acids. Generated by immunoSEQ multiplex PCR, the TCRdb table keeps only in-frame clones and is missing some. The sample lists 25,000 to 30,000 clones, roughly 79% occurring once. Exclusion applied to patients with autoimmune disease history or systemic immunosuppression. The V and J genes are TRBV5-6 and TRBJ1-1, with D unclear. The sample here was CD4+ or CD8+ T cells sorted from blood, taken in a trial of the OX40 agonist ivuxolimab. This clonotype was obtained from an adult with an advanced solid tumor such as melanoma, head and neck, liver or kidney cancer. CDR3 bases: TGTGCCAGCAGCTTGGTTTCCGACACTGAAGCTTTCTTT. This gives the protein CASSLVSDTEAFF. The complete variable domain, with remaining parts taken from reference TRBV5-6 and TRBJ1-1, reads DAGVTQSPTHLIKTRGQQVTLRCSPKSGHDTVSWYQQALGQGPQFIFQYYEEEERQRGNFPDRFSGHQFPNYSSELNVNALLLGDSALYLCASSLVSDTEAFFGQGTRLTVV.